Listed below are T cell receptor beta chains from one sample, sequenced in a study of T cell responses to AZD1222 COVID-19 vaccine. Repertoires were generated with immunoSEQ multiplex PCR, while TCRdb's copy carries only in-frame clones and drops some. The sample includes 140,000 to 150,000 clones, about 90% seen only once; the top ten take about 7.5%. Sequenced material: peripheral blood, taken 28 days after the second dose of the MenACWY control vaccine. The receptors here all came from an adult who received the MenACWY meningococcal vaccine as a control. Both conserved end residues are part of each CDR3. Each record gives: V gene, clone size, J gene, D gene, CDR3 DNA, CDR3 protein. D genes are given only for firm matches. Size is stated for part of the rows, as once, few or many counts, or as a class when the clone is expanded.

TRBV19	once	TRBJ1-5	-	TGTGCCAGTAGTATTTCACGATGGGGCGATAGCAATCAGCCCCAGCATTTT	CASSISRWGDSNQPQHF
TRBV19	-	TRBJ1-5	-	TGTGCCAGTAGTACAGGGTTTCAGCCCCAGCATTTT	CASSTGFQPQHF
TRBV2	-	TRBJ2-1	-	TGTGCCAGCAGTGAAATGGGTTTGGGTGAGCAGTTCTTC	CASSEMGLGEQFF
TRBV5-1	-	TRBJ2-3	-	TGCGCCAGCAGCCCCCCTTCAGATACGCAGTATTTT	CASSPPSDTQYF
TRBV15	-	TRBJ2-7	TRBD2	TGTGCCACCAGCCAGAGCGGGAGGGCCTCCTACGAGCAGTACTTC	CATSQSGRASYEQYF
TRBV6-5	-	TRBJ1-2	TRBD1	TGTGCCAGCAGGCCCCAGGGGGCCACCTATGGCTACACCTTC	CASRPQGATYGYTF
TRBV19	-	TRBJ2-2	TRBD2	TGTGCCAGCTCGGGGTTGACTAGCGGGGTGCTGAACACCGGGGAGCTGTTTTTT	CASSGLTSGVLNTGELFF
TRBV15	-	TRBJ2-7	-	TGTGCCACCAGCAGAGATGATAGGGGGGCACGGCAGTACTTC	CATSRDDRGARQYF
TRBV18	-	TRBJ2-2	TRBD2	TGTGCCAGCTCACCGACTAGCTCTACCGGGGAGCTGTTTTTT	CASSPTSSTGELFF
TRBV28	-	TRBJ2-5	-	TGTGCCAGCAGTTTAAACCCAGACCGGACCCAGTACTTC	CASSLNPDRTQYF
TRBV7-8	-	TRBJ1-6	-	TGTGCCAGCAGCTTAGCACAGACGGGTTCACCCCTCCACTTT	CASSLAQTGSPLHF
TRBV27	once	TRBJ1-6	TRBD1	TGTGCCAGCAGTTCTGACAGGGTTAATTCACCCCTCCACTTT	CASSSDRVNSPLHF
TRBV7-2	-	TRBJ2-5	TRBD2	TGTGCCAGCAGTTCTCTGGGGCGGGAGGCTGAGACCCAGTACTTC	CASSSLGREAETQYF
TRBV9	-	TRBJ1-5	TRBD1	TGTGCCAGCAGCCCCGGGACAGGGGGCTGGAATCAGCCCCAGCATTTT	CASSPGTGGWNQPQHF
TRBV6-2/TRBV6-3	-	TRBJ2-7	-	TGTGCCAGCAGTCACGAACCTTACGAGCAGTACTTC	CASSHEPYEQYF
TRBV4-1	once	TRBJ2-5	-	TGCGCCAGCAGCCAAGGACGGATTCAAGAGACCCAGTACTTC	CASSQGRIQETQYF
TRBV11-1	-	TRBJ2-7	TRBD1	TGTGCCAGCAGCTACAGGGGGCTCTCCTACGAGCAGTACTTC	CASSYRGLSYEQYF
TRBV19	few	TRBJ2-7	TRBD2	TGTGCCAGTAGTACCACGGGACTAGCGGGCGAGCAGTACTTC	CASSTTGLAGEQYF
TRBV6-2/TRBV6-3	-	TRBJ1-6	-	TGTGCCAGCAGCTTCCAGAGATCGGCCCTCCACTTT	CASSFQRSALHF
TRBV11-2	-	TRBJ2-1	-	TGTGCCAGCAGCGCAAGTCCTTACAATGAGCAGTTCTTC	CASSASPYNEQFF
TRBV2	-	TRBJ2-1	-	TGTGCCAGCACCCTTTACAATGAGCAGTTCTTC	CASTLYNEQFF
TRBV28	-	TRBJ1-1	-	TGTGCCAGCAGTTTAAGGTTCGGGAGGGTAACTGAAGCTTTCTTT	CASSLRFGRVTEAFF
TRBV4-3	-	TRBJ1-1	-	TGCGCCAGCAGCCAACCAGCGGATAGAGTCTACACTGAAGCTTTCTTT	CASSQPADRVYTEAFF
TRBV6-2/TRBV6-3	-	TRBJ1-5	TRBD1	TGTGCCAGCAGTTCCAACCCTCCGGGGACAGTTCAAGATGGTAATCAGCCCCAGCATTTT	CASSSNPPGTVQDGNQPQHF
TRBV12-2	-	TRBJ1-5	-	TGTGCAAGTCGCTTCTTGGGGGCGGCGGACCATAGCAATCAGCCCCAGCATTTT	CASRFLGAADHSNQPQHF
TRBV15	-	TRBJ1-5	TRBD1	TGTGCCACCAGCAGAGAATGGCGACAGGGGAATAGGGCCCAGCATTTT	CATSREWRQGNRAQHF
TRBV7-2	once	TRBJ2-3	TRBD2	TGTGCCAGCAGGACTAGCGGGAGGGGGTCCACAGATACGCAGTATTTT	CASRTSGRGSTDTQYF
TRBV5-4	-	TRBJ2-6	-	TGTGCCAGCAGCTCAGGGGTATACGGGGCCAACGTCCTGACTTTC	CASSSGVYGANVLTF
TRBV29-1	-	TRBJ1-4	-	TGCAGCGTTGAGTGGGGCCGAGAAAAACTGTTTTTT	CSVEWGREKLFF
TRBV6-2/TRBV6-3	-	TRBJ2-3	TRBD2	TGTGCCAGCAGTTTCGCCCCAGGAGCGGGGCTAAGGGTTGATACGCAGTATTTT	CASSFAPGAGLRVDTQYF
TRBV19	-	TRBJ2-2	TRBD1	TGTGCCAGTAGTGTGGGACAGTACACCGGGGAGCTGTTTTTT	CASSVGQYTGELFF
TRBV3-1/TRBV3-2	-	TRBJ2-5	TRBD2	TGTGCCAGCAGCCACCCTCGCGGGGGGGCAATCGAGACCCAGTACTTC	CASSHPRGGAIETQYF
TRBV28	-	TRBJ1-1	-	TGTGCCAGCAGTTCCCCCTCGACAGTGGCGGAAGCTTTCTTT	CASSSPSTVAEAFF
TRBV4-3	-	TRBJ2-3	-	TGCGCCAGCAGCCAAAGGGTAGGGACAGATACGCAGTATTTT	CASSQRVGTDTQYF
TRBV18	-	TRBJ1-4	TRBD1	TGTGCCAGCTCAGACGGACAGGGCAATGAAAAACTGTTTTTT	CASSDGQGNEKLFF
TRBV6-5	-	TRBJ1-1	-	TGTGCCAGCGGTAAGGACCGGGACACTGAAGCTTTCTTT	CASGKDRDTEAFF
TRBV6-5	-	TRBJ1-3	-	TGTGCCAGCAGTTACCCCCAAGGCTCTGGAAACACCATATATTTT	CASSYPQGSGNTIYF
TRBV5-1	-	TRBJ2-5	TRBD2	TGCGCCAGCAGCTTGGGTAGCGGGAGGATGAAGACCCAGTACTTC	CASSLGSGRMKTQYF
TRBV5-1	-	TRBJ1-5	-	TGCGCCAGCAGCTTGGAAGGAAACAATCAGCCCCAGCATTTT	CASSLEGNNQPQHF
TRBV7-2	-	TRBJ1-1	TRBD1	TGTGCCAGCAGCGTGACAGGGGCGAACACTGAAGCTTTCTTT	CASSVTGANTEAFF
TRBV5-3	-	TRBJ1-4	-	TGTGCCAGAAGCTTGGATAATGGGGGCGGACCTAATGAAAAACTGTTTTTT	CARSLDNGGGPNEKLFF
TRBV27	-	TRBJ2-1	-	TGTGCCAGCAGTTTACGGGTTGGGGTCCAGGGCCACAATGAGCAGTTCTTC	CASSLRVGVQGHNEQFF
TRBV7-2	-	TRBJ2-5	TRBD2	TGTGCCAGCAGCTTAGTACTAGCGTTACAAGAGACCCAGTACTTC	CASSLVLALQETQYF
TRBV7-9	-	TRBJ2-5	TRBD2	TGTGCCAGCAGCTTAGTGGGGACTAGTGGGGAGACCCAGTACTTC	CASSLVGTSGETQYF
TRBV19	-	TRBJ1-1	TRBD1	TGTGCCAGTAAGGGGACAGGGGACCCGAACACTGAAGCTTTCTTT	CASKGTGDPNTEAFF
TRBV29-1	-	TRBJ2-1	TRBD2	TGCAGCGGCTGGGCCGGGACTAGCAGTGAGCAGTTCTTC	CSGWAGTSSEQFF
TRBV19	-	TRBJ2-5	-	TGTGCCAGTAGCGACCGGGGGACGATGGGAGAGACCCAGTACTTC	CASSDRGTMGETQYF
TRBV30	-	TRBJ1-3	-	TGTGCCTGGAGTTCAGGAGTCCCTGGAAACACCATATATTTT	CAWSSGVPGNTIYF
TRBV2	-	TRBJ2-1	-	TGTGCCAGCAGCCGGAAGGGGAATGAGCAGTTCTTC	CASSRKGNEQFF
TRBV19	-	TRBJ1-3	-	TGTGCCAGTAGTATACGAGCAGGGATCACTGGAAACACCATATATTTT	CASSIRAGITGNTIYF
TRBV11-2	-	TRBJ2-7	-	TGTGCCAGCAGCCGACAGGATTCCGTGCAGTACTTC	CASSRQDSVQYF
TRBV28	-	TRBJ2-3	-	TGTGCCAGCAGTTTAAAAGTAGGGGGGGCAGATACGCAGTATTTT	CASSLKVGGADTQYF
TRBV18	-	TRBJ1-4	-	TGTGCCAGCTCAACGAGAAGGGGCCATGAAAAACTGTTTTTT	CASSTRRGHEKLFF